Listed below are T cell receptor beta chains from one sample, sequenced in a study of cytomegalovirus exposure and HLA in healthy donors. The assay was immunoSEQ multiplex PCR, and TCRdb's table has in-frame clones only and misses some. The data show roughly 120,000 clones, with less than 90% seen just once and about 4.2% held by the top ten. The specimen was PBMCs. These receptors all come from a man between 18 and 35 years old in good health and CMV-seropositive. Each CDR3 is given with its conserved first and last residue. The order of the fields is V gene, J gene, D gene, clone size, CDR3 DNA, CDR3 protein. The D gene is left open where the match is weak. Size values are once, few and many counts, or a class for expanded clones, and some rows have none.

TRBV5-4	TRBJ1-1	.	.	TGTGCCAGCAGCAAAAGACAGGAGAACACTGAAGCTTTCTTT	CASSKRQENTEAFF
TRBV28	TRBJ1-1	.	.	TGTGCCAGCAGCCCCGGGAGCGGTGAAGCTTTCTTT	CASSPGSGEAFF
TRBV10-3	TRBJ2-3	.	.	TGTGCCATCAGTGAGTCGACTAACACAGATACGCAGTATTTT	CAISESTNTDTQYF
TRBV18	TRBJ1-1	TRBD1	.	TGTGCCAGCTCACCTCCGGACAGGGTGGACACTGAAGCTTTCTTT	CASSPPDRVDTEAFF
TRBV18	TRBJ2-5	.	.	TGTGCCAGCTCACTTTTGGGAGGGGGTCAAGAGACCCAGTACTTC	CASSLLGGGQETQYF
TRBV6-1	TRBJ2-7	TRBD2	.	TGTGCCAGCAGTGAAGTATCGGGGGGCTCCTACGAGCAGTACTTC	CASSEVSGGSYEQYF
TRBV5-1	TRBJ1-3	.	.	TGCGCCAGCAGCTTGGACTCAGAGGGGGAAACTGGAAACACCATATATTTT	CASSLDSEGETGNTIYF
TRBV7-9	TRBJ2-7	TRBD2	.	TGTGCCAGCAGCTTGACTAGCGGGGTTGACGAGCAGTACTTC	CASSLTSGVDEQYF
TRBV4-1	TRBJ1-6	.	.	TGCGCCAGCAGCCAAGATCCCCCTCGGACAGTCCAATATTCACCCCTCCACTTT	CASSQDPPRTVQYSPLHF
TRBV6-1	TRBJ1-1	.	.	TGTGCCACCCGCGCGAGTCCCACTGAAGCTTTCTTT	CATRASPTEAFF
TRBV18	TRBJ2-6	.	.	TGTGCCAGCTCGCTTACAGGCTCTGGGGCCAACGTCCTGACTTTC	CASSLTGSGANVLTF
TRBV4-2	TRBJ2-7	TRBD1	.	TGTGCCAGCAGCCCCCGACAGGGGGCGCACGAGCAGTACTTC	CASSPRQGAHEQYF
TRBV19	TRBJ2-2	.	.	TGTGCCAGTAGTATTATCGCCGGGGAGCTGTTTTTT	CASSIIAGELFF
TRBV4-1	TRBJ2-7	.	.	TGCGCCAGCAGCCAAGGGAGAGGGAACAAGTCCTACGAGCAGTACTTC	CASSQGRGNKSYEQYF
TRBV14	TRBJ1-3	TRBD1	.	TGTGCCAGCAGCCACCAGGGACAGCGCTTCGGAAACACCATATATTTT	CASSHQGQRFGNTIYF
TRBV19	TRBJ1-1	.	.	TGTGCCAGTAGTGACGCCGGGCGGGGCGAGGTAGGGAACACTGAAGCTTTCTTT	CASSDAGRGEVGNTEAFF
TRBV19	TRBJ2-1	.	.	TGTGCCAGTAGTATAGGACTGACGGCCGATGAGCAGTTCTTC	CASSIGLTADEQFF
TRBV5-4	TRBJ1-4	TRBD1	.	TGTGCCAGCAGCTTGTGGACAGGAGTCAATGAAAAACTGTTTTTT	CASSLWTGVNEKLFF
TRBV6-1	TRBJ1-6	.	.	TGTGCCAGCAGTGAACATGGCAGATATAATTCACCCCTCCACTTT	CASSEHGRYNSPLHF
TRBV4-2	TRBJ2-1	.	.	TGTGCCAGCAGCCAAGAAGGATCCCTCGCGGGTGAGCAGTTCTTC	CASSQEGSLAGEQFF
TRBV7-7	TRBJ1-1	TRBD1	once	TGTGCTAGCAGCTTACTGGACAGGGGATGCAGGATCACTGAAGCTTTCTTT	CASSLLDRGCRITEAFF
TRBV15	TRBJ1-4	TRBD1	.	TGTGCCACCAGCAGACCCCGGACAGGGTTGGATGAAAAACTGTTTTTT	CATSRPRTGLDEKLFF
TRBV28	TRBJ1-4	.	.	TGTGCCAGCAGTTTCGCGACACTCCTGTGGGCTAATGAAAAACTGTTTTTT	CASSFATLLWANEKLFF
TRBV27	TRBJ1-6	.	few	TGTGCCAGCAGGTGGAGCGACGGGATGGCGAGTTCACCCCTCCACTTT	CASRWSDGMASSPLHF
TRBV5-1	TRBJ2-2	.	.	TGCGCCAGCAGCTTGACAGGGTGGGTCACCGGGGAGCTGTTTTTT	CASSLTGWVTGELFF
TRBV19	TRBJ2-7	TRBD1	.	TGTGCCAGTAGTTTCGACGGGACAGGCGGGTATTACGAGCAGTACTTC	CASSFDGTGGYYEQYF
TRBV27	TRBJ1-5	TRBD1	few	TGTGCCAGCAGCCGGACAGGGGGCCTTTATCAGCCCCAGCATTTT	CASSRTGGLYQPQHF
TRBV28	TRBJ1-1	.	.	TGTGCCAGCAGTTTTAGGGGGATGAACACTGAAGCTTTCTTT	CASSFRGMNTEAFF
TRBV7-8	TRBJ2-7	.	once	TGTGCCAGCAGATTTTCTGGGGGGAGCTCCTACGAGCAGTACTTC	CASRFSGGSSYEQYF